This T cell receptor beta chain emerged from a study of breast tumors, draining lymph nodes, adjacent tissues. A few counts support this clonotype. Its specificity is unknown. Samples came from axillary lymph nodes draining the breast cancer. MiXCR was run by TCRdb on the multiplex PCR reads, yielding one entry per CDR3 protein. The table shows roughly 100,000 distinct CDR3 sequences, with less than 40% occurring only once. The length of the CDR3 is 15 residues. Germline CDR1 is MDHEN and CDR2 is SYDVKM. V was clipped by 5 bases and J by 1 base; unmatched bases: 3. Notes on the study in general: Data only fit, rather than demonstrated, lymph node origin of most tumor T cells. Compared with basal-like, luminal-like tumors shared significantly more repertoire with nontumor tissue. Tumor TCR diversity was below lymph nodes but above nontumor tissue.

The TCR sequence derives from a female donor with breast cancer. Some clones in this sample may be carry-over from other donors' samples. The V call is TRBV28, the J call TRBJ2-2, with 8 nucleotides matching TRBD1. Sequenced material: axillary lymph node tissue. The CDR3 reads CASSLTGVNTGELFF. The CDR3 nucleotides read TGTGCCAGCAGTCTGACAGGGGTGAACACCGGGGAGCTGTTTTTT. Full variable domain (missing parts from reference TRBV28 and TRBJ2-2): DVKVTQSSRYLVKRTGEKVFLECVQDMDHENMFWYRQDPGLGLRLIYFSYDVKMKEKGDIPEGYSVSREKKERFSLILESASTNQTSMYLCASSLTGVNTGELFFGEGSRLTVL.